This T cell receptor beta chain was recovered during a study of OX40 agonist ivuxolimab in advanced cancers. Study-wide results and caveats: Clonal expansion from baseline to week 6 occurred in both CD4+ and CD8+ T cells. In general, CD8+ T cells held more expanded clones than CD4+ did, on average.

The V segment lost 6 bases and the J segment 1 base; nucleotides outside the gene matches: 9. The CDR3 has 16 amino acids. Germline CDR1 is MGHRA and CDR2 is YSYEKL. As regards this clone: Its specificity is not known.

Data came from immunoSEQ multiplex PCR; TCRdb stores just in-frame clones and leaves some out. The sample lists roughly 80,000 clones; just under 95% were seen once. This clonotype was sampled from an adult with an advanced solid tumor such as melanoma, head and neck, liver or kidney cancer. The sample here was CD4+ or CD8+ T cells sorted from blood, taken in a trial of the OX40 agonist ivuxolimab. J is TRBJ2-1 and V is TRBV4-1; TRBD2 aligns across 7 bases. The CDR3 DNA follows: TGCGCCAGCAGGGGAGCGGGGAAGACGTCCTACAATGAGCAGTTCTTC. This sequence encodes CASRGAGKTSYNEQFF.